Below, 2 T cell receptor beta chains from the same sample are listed, as sequenced in a study of blood T cell repertoires in COVID-19. Data came from immunoSEQ multiplex PCR; TCRdb stores just in-frame clones and leaves some out. The sample records about 190,000 clones, around 79% being singletons. Sequenced material: peripheral blood. The source is a woman aged 50 to 65 with acute or convalescent COVID-19.

This clone was observed once. J is TRBJ1-5 and V is TRBV28; possible D gene TRBD1, 5 bases. The CDR3 covers 17 residues. The V end was cut by 4 bases, the J end by 4 bases, with 20 bases between. Germline-derived CDR1 and CDR2 are MDHEN and SYDVKM. In nucleotides, the CDR3 is TGTGCCAGCAGTTCTTCAGGGTGGGCCGGTGGTAATCAGCCCCAGCATTTT. It encodes CASSSSGWAGGNQPQHF.

The chain is built from TRBV9 and TRBJ1-2; maybe TRBD1 (6 bases). Trimming cost V 4 bases and J 4 bases, with 8 bases left between them. Per germline, CDR1 SGDLS and CDR2 YYNGEE. The CDR3 is 12 amino acids. The CDR3 loop reads CASSQGGYGYTF. CDR3 DNA: TGTGCCAGCAGCCAAGGGGGCTATGGCTACACCTTC.